The entry below gives a single TCR beta chain sequence along with its context. This entry comes from a study of blood T cell repertoires in COVID-19. Study in general: Sources were T cells, B-cell-depleted T cells, or PBMCs; the material itself was cDNA or gDNA.

Clones were sequenced by immunoSEQ multiplex PCR, and TCRdb holds only the in-frame ones, with some missing. In the table there are about 84,000 clones, around four fifths of which are singletons. The sequenced sample consisted of peripheral blood. The source of this sequence is an elderly man with active or convalescent COVID-19.

CDR3 region: CASSLDRETYEQYF. In nucleotides, the CDR3 is TGTGCCAGCAGCTTGGACAGGGAAACCTACGAGCAGTACTTC. The chain uses TRBV7-2 and TRBJ2-7; TRBD1 matches at 8 bases. The CDR3 has 14 amino acids. Germline values: CDR1 SGHTA, CDR2 FQGNSA. The V gene end was trimmed by 3 bases and the J gene end by 2 bases; junction bases not matched to a gene: 3.